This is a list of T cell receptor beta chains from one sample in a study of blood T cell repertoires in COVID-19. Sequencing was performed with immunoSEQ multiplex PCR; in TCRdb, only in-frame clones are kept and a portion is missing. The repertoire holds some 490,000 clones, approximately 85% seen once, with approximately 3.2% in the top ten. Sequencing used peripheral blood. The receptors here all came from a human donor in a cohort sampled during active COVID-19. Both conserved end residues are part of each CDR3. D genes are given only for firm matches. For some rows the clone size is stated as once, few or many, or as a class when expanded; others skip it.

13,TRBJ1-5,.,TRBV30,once,CAWSGGRDQPQHF,TGTGCCTGGAGTGGGGGGAGGGATCAGCCCCAGCATTTT
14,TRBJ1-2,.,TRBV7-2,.,CASSLGAGAYGYTF,TGTGCCAGCAGCTTAGGGGCAGGGGCATATGGCTACACCTTC
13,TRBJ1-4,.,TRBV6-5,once,CASSRRGNEKLFF,TGTGCCAGCAGTAGGCGGGGTAATGAAAAACTGTTTTTT
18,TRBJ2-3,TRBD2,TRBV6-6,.,CASSRTSGRESGTDTQYF,TGTGCCAGCAGCCGAACTAGCGGGAGGGAATCGGGCACAGATACGCAGTATTTT
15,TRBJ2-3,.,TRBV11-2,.,CASSFRQWSTDTQYF,TGTGCCAGCAGTTTTAGACAGTGGAGCACAGATACGCAGTATTTT
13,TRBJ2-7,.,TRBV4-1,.,CASSRGITYEQYF,TGCGCCAGCAGCCGCGGGATAACCTACGAGCAGTACTTC
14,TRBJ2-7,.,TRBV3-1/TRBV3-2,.,CASSQAVRGGEQYF,TGTGCCAGCAGCCAAGCGGTTAGGGGGGGCGAGCAGTACTTC
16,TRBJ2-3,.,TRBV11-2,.,CASSLSLGGGVDTQYF,TGTGCCAGCAGCCTCTCGTTGGGGGGTGGGGTAGATACGCAGTATTTT
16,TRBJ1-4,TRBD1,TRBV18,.,CASSPMGQGSGEKLFF,TGTGCCAGCTCACCAATGGGACAGGGTAGCGGTGAAAAACTGTTTTTT
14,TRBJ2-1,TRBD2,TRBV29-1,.,CSVSGREGRNEQFF,TGCAGCGTTTCGGGGCGGGAGGGCCGCAATGAGCAGTTCTTC
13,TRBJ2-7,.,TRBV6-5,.,CASRASASYEQYF,TGTGCCAGCAGGGCTAGCGCCTCCTACGAGCAGTACTTC
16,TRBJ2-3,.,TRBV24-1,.,CATSDSRTVSTDTQYF,TGTGCCACCAGTGATTCCCGGACAGTTAGCACAGATACGCAGTATTTT
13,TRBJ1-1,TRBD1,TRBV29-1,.,CSVGQGGGTEAFF,TGCAGCGTGGGACAGGGTGGTGGCACTGAAGCTTTCTTT
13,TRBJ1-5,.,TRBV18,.,CASSEGEGQPQHF,TGTGCCAGCTCAGAGGGGGAGGGGCAGCCCCAGCATTTT
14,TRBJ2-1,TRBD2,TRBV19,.,CATTSGTGLGEQFF,TGTGCCACAACTAGCGGGACGGGTTTGGGGGAGCAGTTCTTC
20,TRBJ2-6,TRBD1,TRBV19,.,CASSLKVGQALLGGANVLTF,TGTGCCAGTAGCCTAAAGGTAGGACAGGCCCTTCTTGGGGGGGCCAACGTCCTGACTTTC
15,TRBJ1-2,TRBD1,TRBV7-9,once,CASSYGQGAAYGYTF,TGTGCCAGCAGCTATGGACAGGGGGCGGCGTATGGCTACACCTTC
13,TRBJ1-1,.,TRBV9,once,CASSVELVTEAFF,TGTGCCAGCAGCGTAGAACTTGTTACTGAAGCTTTCTTT
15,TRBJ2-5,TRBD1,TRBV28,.,CASSSPGQLKETQYF,TGTGCCAGCAGTTCCCCGGGACAGTTGAAGGAGACCCAGTACTTC
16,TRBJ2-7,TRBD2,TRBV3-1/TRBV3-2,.,CASSQDIAGELYEQYF,TGTGCCAGCAGCCAAGATATAGCGGGAGAACTCTACGAGCAGTACTTC
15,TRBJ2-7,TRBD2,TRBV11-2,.,CASSSGLAGYYEQYF,TGTGCCAGCAGCTCCGGACTAGCGGGTTACTACGAGCAGTACTTC
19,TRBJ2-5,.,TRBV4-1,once,CASSQYSYGLQDSQETQYF,TGCGCCAGCAGCCAGTACTCGTACGGCCTACAGGATAGCCAAGAGACCCAGTACTTC
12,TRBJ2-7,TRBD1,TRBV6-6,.,CASRDRGNEQYF,TGTGCCAGTCGGGACAGAGGCAACGAGCAGTACTTC
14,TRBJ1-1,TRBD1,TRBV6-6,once,CASRAVTGHNEAFF,TGTGCCAGCAGAGCAGTGACAGGGCACAACGAAGCTTTCTTT
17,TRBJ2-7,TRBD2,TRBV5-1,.,CASSFRLAGGQGYEQYF,TGCGCCAGCAGCTTCAGGCTAGCGGGAGGGCAGGGCTACGAGCAGTACTTC
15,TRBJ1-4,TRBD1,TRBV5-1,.,CASSSTGPGGEKLFF,TGCGCCAGCAGCTCTACAGGGCCAGGGGGTGAAAAACTGTTTTTT
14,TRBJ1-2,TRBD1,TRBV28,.,CASTFRQGARGYTF,TGTGCCAGCACCTTTAGACAGGGGGCTCGCGGCTACACCTTC
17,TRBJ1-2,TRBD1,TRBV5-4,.,CASRGGGAGTAVYGYTF,TGTGCCAGCAGGGGAGGAGGGGCGGGGACAGCAGTATATGGCTACACCTTC
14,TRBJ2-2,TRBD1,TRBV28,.,CASRRDRGPGELFF,TGTGCCAGCAGACGGGACAGGGGACCCGGGGAGCTGTTTTTT
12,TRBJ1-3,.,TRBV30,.,CAWSVQENTIYF,TGTGCCTGGAGTGTACAGGAAAACACCATATATTTT
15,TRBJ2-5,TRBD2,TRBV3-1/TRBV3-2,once,CASSQDVPSGGTQYF,TGTGCCAGCAGCCAAGACGTTCCTAGCGGGGGGACCCAGTACTTC
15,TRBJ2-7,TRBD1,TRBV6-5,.,CASSSRQGGHSEQYF,TGTGCCAGCAGTAGTCGACAGGGGGGTCATAGCGAGCAGTACTTC
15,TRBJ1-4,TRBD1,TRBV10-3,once,CAISGGQATNEKLFF,TGTGCCATCAGTGGCGGACAGGCAACTAATGAAAAACTGTTTTTT
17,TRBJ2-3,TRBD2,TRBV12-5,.,CASGLVLIAGERDTQYF,TGTGCTAGTGGTTTGGTACTAATAGCGGGGGAGCGAGATACGCAGTATTTT
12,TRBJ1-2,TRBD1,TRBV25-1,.,CASGDRNYGYTF,TGTGCCAGCGGGGACAGGAACTATGGCTACACCTTC
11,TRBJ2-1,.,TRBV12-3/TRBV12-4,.,CASSRDFGEVF,TGTGCCAGCAGTCGGGACTTCGGGGAGGTCTTC
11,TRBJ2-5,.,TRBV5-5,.,CASSRGETQYF,TGTGCCAGCAGCCGCGGGGAGACCCAGTACTTC
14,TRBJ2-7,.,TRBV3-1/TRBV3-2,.,CASSPGGNSYEQYF,TGTGCCAGCAGCCCAGGAGGGAATTCCTACGAGCAGTACTTC
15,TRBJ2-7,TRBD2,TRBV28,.,CASRTGTSGSDEQYF,TGTGCCAGCAGGACCGGGACTAGCGGGAGCGACGAGCAGTACTTC
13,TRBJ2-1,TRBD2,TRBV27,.,CASSLREGLEQFF,TGTGCCAGCAGTTTGCGGGAGGGCCTCGAGCAGTTCTTC
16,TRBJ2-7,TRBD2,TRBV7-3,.,CASSPGRLASVGEQYF,TGTGCCAGCAGCCCAGGGCGACTAGCATCTGTCGGCGAGCAGTACTTC
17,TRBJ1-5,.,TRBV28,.,CASSFPPGGRGNQPQHF,TGTGCCAGCAGCTTTCCACCGGGGGGACGAGGGAATCAGCCCCAGCATTTT
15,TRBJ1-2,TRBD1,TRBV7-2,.,CASSAAGTVLGGYTF,TGTGCCAGCAGCGCGGCCGGGACAGTCTTGGGAGGCTACACCTTC
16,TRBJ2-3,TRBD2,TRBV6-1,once,CASSEPGLAGANTQYF,TGTGCCAGCAGTGAACCGGGACTAGCGGGAGCAAATACGCAGTATTTT
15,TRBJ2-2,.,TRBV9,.,CASSVGQAYTGELFF,TGTGCCAGCAGCGTAGGGCAGGCTTACACCGGGGAGCTGTTTTTT
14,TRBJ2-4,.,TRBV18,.,CASSPPSGGDIQYF,TGTGCCAGCTCACCACCCTCTGGGGGCGACATTCAGTACTTC
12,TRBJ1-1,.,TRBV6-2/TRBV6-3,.,CASSYLDTEAFF,TGTGCCAGCAGTTACCTAGACACTGAAGCTTTCTTT
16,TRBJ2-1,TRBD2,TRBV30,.,CAWSGGAGGPGNEQFF,TGTGCCTGGAGTGGAGGCGCGGGAGGGCCTGGAAATGAGCAGTTCTTC